These T cell receptor beta chains were read from a single sample in a study of blood T cell repertoires in COVID-19. Profiling relied on immunoSEQ multiplex PCR, and the TCRdb table lists in-frame clones only, not all of them. The sample has approximately 170,000 clones, roughly 77% seen once. Sequenced input: peripheral blood. The receptors shown here come from a human donor in a cohort sampled during active COVID-19. CDR3s include the opening cysteine and the closing phenylalanine or tryptophan. D genes are given only for firm matches. Where a row states a size, it is once, few, many or the class of an expanded clone; other rows omit it.

CASSVAGRVNTGELFF,TGTGCCAGCAGCGTAGCCGGGAGGGTTAACACCGGGGAGCTGTTTTTT,-,TRBD2,TRBV9,TRBJ2-2
CASSRQLNTEAFF,TGTGCCAGCAGTCGACAGCTTAACACTGAAGCTTTCTTT,-,-,TRBV12-3/TRBV12-4,TRBJ1-1
CASSMIRGPEETQYF,TGTGCCAGCAGCATGATAAGGGGTCCAGAAGAGACCCAGTACTTC,-,-,TRBV11-2,TRBJ2-5
CASSQDGQGYEQYF,TGCGCCAGCAGCCAAGACGGACAGGGTTACGAGCAGTACTTC,-,TRBD1,TRBV4-3,TRBJ2-7
CASSFVTDRDYEQYF,TGTGCCAGCAGCTTTGTCACGGACAGGGACTACGAGCAGTACTTC,-,TRBD1,TRBV7-2,TRBJ2-7
CASSLRGLAEQETQYF,TGTGCCAGCAGTTTACGCGGACTAGCGGAGCAAGAGACCCAGTACTTC,once,TRBD2,TRBV6-5,TRBJ2-5
CASSPGQGAGGTF,TGTGCCAGCTCACCGGGACAGGGGGCCGGTGGCACCTTC,few,TRBD1,TRBV18,TRBJ1-2
CASSLAWGDGNTIYF,TGCGCCAGCAGCTTGGCGTGGGGGGATGGAAACACCATATATTTT,-,-,TRBV5-1,TRBJ1-3
CASSPALSGGNYGYTF,TGTGCCAGCAGCCCGGCTTTATCGGGAGGCAACTATGGCTACACCTTC,-,-,TRBV14,TRBJ1-2
CASSVEVGGYTF,TGTGCCAGCAGTGTAGAGGTAGGCGGCTACACCTTC,-,-,TRBV2,TRBJ1-2
CASSMFGITDTQYF,TGTGCCAGTAGTATGTTCGGGATCACAGATACGCAGTATTTT,-,-,TRBV19,TRBJ2-3
CASSFGTGASHEQFF,TGTGCCAGCAGCTTTGGGACAGGGGCTTCTCATGAGCAGTTCTTC,-,TRBD1,TRBV5-6,TRBJ2-1
CASRSRTASGNTIYF,TGTGCCAGCAGAAGCCGGACAGCCTCTGGAAACACCATATATTTT,-,-,TRBV7-9,TRBJ1-3
CASRSGTGPMNTEAFF,TGTGCCAGCAGATCCGGGACAGGGCCCATGAACACTGAAGCTTTCTTT,-,TRBD1,TRBV5-6,TRBJ1-1
CASSLGSGGQGETQYF,TGCGCCAGCAGCTTGGGTTCAGGGGGCCAGGGAGAGACCCAGTACTTC,-,TRBD1,TRBV5-1,TRBJ2-5
CASAGQDQETQYF,TGTGCTAGTGCGGGACAGGACCAAGAGACCCAGTACTTC,-,TRBD1,TRBV12-5,TRBJ2-5
CASSVDSSYEQYF,TGTGCCAGCAGCGTAGACAGCTCCTACGAGCAGTACTTC,-,-,TRBV9,TRBJ2-7